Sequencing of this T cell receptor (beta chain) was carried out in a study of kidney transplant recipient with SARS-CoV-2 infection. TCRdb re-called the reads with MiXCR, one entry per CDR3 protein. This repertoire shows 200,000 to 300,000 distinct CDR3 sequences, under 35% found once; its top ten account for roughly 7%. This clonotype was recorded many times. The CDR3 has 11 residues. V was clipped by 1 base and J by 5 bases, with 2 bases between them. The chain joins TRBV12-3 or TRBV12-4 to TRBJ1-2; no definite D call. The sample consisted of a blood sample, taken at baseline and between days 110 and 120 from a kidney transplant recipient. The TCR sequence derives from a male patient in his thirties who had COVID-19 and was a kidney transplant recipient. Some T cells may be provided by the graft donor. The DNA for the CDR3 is TGTGCCAGCAGTTTAGGATATGGCTACACCTTC. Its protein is CASSLGYGYTF.